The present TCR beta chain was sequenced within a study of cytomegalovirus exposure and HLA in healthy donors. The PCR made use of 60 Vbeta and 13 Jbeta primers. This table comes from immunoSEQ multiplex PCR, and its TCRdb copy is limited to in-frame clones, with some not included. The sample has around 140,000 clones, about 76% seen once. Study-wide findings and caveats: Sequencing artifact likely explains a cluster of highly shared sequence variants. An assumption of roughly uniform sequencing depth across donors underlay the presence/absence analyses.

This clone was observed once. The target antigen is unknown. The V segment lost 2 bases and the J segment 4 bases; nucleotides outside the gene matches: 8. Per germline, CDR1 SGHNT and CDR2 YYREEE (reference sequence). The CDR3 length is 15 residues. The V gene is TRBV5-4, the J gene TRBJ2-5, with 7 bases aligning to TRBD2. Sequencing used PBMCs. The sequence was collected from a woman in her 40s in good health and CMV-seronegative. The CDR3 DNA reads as TGTGCCAGCAGCTTTGGGAGGGAGGGAGCAGAGACCCAGTACTTC. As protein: CASSFGREGAETQYF.